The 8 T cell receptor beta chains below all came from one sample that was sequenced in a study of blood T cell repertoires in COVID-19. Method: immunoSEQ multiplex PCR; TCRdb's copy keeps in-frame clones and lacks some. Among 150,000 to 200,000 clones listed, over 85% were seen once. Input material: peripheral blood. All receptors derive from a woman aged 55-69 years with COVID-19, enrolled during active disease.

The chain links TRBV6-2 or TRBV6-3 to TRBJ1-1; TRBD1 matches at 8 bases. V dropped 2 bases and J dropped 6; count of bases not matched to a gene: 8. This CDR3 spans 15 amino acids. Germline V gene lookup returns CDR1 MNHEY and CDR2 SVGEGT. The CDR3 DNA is TGTGCCAGCAGTTACACCGGACAGGGTCTATCTGAAGCTTTCTTT. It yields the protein CASSYTGQGLSEAFF.

CDR3 nucleotide sequence: TGTGCCAGTAGTACACCGACAGATTGGGGAGAAAAACTGTTTTTT. It is translated as CASSTPTDWGEKLFF. The J gene is TRBJ1-4, the V gene TRBV19; a weak D match, TRBD1 (5 bases). The CDR3 totals 15 residues. The germline CDR1 and CDR2 sequences are LNHDA and SQIVND (reference sequence). Between the trimmed V and J ends, which lost 4 bases and 8 bases, there was a span of 17 bases.

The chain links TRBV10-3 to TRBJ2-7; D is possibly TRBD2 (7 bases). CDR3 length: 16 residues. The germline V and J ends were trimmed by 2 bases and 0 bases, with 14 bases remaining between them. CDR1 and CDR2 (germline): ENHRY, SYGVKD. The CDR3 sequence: CAISEEGGRSSYEQYF. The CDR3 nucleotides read TGTGCCATCAGTGAGGAGGGGGGGCGAAGCTCCTACGAGCAGTACTTC.

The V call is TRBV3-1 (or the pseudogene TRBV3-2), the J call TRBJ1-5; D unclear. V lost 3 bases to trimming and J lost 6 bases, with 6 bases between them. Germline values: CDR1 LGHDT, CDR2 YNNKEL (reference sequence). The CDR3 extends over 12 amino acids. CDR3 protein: CASSQEGQPQHF. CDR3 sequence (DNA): TGTGCCAGCAGCCAGGAGGGTCAGCCCCAGCATTTT.

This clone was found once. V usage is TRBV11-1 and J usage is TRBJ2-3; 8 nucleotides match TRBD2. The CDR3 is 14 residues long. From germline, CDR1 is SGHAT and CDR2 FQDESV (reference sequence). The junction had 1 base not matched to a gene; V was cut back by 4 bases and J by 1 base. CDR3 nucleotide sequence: TGTGCCAGCAGCTCGGGGGGGGGCACAGATACGCAGTATTTT. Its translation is CASSSGGGTDTQYF.

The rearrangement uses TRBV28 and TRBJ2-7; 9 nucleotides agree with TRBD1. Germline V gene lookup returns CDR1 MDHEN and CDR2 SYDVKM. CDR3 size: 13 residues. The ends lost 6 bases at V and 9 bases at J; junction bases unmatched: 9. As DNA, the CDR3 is TGTGCCAGCAGGCCGGGACAGGGATTCCGGCAGTACTTC. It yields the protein CASRPGQGFRQYF.

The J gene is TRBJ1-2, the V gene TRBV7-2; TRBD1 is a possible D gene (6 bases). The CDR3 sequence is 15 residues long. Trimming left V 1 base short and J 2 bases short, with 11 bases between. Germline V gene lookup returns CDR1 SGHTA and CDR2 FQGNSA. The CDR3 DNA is TGTGCCAGCAGCTTAGAGGAAGGGACAAACTATGGCTACACCTTC. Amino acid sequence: CASSLEEGTNYGYTF.

The CDR3 sequence is CASSLQGGYGYTF. CDR3 nucleotides: TGTGCCAGCAGCTTACAAGGGGGCTATGGCTACACCTTC. The chain couples TRBV11-3 to TRBJ1-2; D is possibly TRBD1 (6 bases). Deletions cut 2 bases from V and 4 bases from J, with 8 bases between. Germline V gene sequence: CDR1 SGHNT, CDR2 YENEEA. This CDR3 is 13 amino acids long.